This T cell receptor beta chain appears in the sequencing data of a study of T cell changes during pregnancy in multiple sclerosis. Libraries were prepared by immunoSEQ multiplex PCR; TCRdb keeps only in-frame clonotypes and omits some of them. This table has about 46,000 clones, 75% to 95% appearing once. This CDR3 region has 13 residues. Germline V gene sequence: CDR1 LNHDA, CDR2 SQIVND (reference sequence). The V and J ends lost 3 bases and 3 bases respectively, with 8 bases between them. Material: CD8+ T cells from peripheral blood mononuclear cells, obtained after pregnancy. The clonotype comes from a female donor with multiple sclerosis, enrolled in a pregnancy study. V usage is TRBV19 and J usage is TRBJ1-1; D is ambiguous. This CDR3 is CASSIYRDTEAFF. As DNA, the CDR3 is TGTGCCAGTAGTATTTATCGGGACACTGAAGCTTTCTTT.